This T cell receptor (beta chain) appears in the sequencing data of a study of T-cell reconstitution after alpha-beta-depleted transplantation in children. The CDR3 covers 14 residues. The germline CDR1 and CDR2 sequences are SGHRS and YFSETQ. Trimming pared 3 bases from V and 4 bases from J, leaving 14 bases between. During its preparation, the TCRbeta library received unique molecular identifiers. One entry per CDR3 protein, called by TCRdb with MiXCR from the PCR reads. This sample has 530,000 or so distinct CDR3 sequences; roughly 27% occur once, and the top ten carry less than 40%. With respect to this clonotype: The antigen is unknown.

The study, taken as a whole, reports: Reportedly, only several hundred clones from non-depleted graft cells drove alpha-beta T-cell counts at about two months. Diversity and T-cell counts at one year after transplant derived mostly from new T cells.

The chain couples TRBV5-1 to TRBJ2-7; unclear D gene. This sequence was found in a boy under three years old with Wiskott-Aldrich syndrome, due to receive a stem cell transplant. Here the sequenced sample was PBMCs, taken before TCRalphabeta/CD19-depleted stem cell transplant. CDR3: CASSSRVPGYEQYF. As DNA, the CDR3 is TGCGCCAGCAGCTCTCGGGTCCCCGGGTACGAGCAGTACTTC.